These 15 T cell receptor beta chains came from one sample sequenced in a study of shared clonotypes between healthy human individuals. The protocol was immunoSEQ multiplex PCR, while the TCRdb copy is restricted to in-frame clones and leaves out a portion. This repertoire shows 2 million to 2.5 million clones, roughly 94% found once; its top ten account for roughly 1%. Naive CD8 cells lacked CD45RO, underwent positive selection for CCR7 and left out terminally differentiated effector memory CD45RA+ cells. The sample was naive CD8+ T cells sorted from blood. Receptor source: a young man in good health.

DNA of the CDR3: TGCAGCGTCTCAGATCAAGCACAGGGACGGACTGAAGCTTTCTTT. This encodes CSVSDQAQGRTEAFF. The chain is built from TRBV29-1 and TRBJ1-1, with a weak D call TRBD1 (6 bases). CDR3 length: 15 amino acids. V lost 6 bases, J lost 5 bases, and 22 bases lay in between. CDR1 is SQVTM, CDR2 ANQGSEA, per germline.

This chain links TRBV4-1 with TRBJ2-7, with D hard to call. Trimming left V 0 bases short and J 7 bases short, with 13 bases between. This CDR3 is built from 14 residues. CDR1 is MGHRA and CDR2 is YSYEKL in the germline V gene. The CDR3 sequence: CASSQDSRVEEQYF. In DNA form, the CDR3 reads TGCGCCAGCAGCCAAGACTCCCGGGTAGAGGAGCAGTACTTC.

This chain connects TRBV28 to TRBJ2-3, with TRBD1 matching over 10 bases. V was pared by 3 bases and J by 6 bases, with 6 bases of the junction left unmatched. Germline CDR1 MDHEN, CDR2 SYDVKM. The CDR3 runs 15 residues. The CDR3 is CASSFRGTGVDTQYF. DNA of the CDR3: TGTGCCAGCAGTTTCCGCGGGACAGGGGTGGATACGCAGTATTTT.

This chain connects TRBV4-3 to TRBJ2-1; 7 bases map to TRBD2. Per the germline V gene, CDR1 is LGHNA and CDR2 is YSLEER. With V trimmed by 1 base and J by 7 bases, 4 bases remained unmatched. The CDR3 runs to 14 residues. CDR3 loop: CASSQGTSDNEQFF. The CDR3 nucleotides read TGCGCCAGCAGCCAAGGCACTAGCGATAATGAGCAGTTCTTC.

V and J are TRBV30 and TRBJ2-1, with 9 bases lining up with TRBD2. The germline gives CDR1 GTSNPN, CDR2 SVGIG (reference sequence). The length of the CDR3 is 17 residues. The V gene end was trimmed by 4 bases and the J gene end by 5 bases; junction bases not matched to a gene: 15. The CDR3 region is CAWNLSGGDTDNNEQFF. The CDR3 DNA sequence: TGTGCCTGGAACCTTAGCGGGGGCGACACCGATAACAATGAGCAGTTCTTC. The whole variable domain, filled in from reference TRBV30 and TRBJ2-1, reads SQTIHQWPATLVQPVGSPLSLECTVEGTSNPNLYWYRQAAGRGLQLLFYSVGIGQISSEVPQNLSASRPQDRQFILSSKKLLLSDSGFYLCAWNLSGGDTDNNEQFFGPGTRLTVL.

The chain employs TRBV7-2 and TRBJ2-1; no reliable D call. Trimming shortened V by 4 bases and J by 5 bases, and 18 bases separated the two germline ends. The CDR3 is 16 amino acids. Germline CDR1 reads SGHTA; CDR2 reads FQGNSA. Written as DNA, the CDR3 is TGTGCCAGCAGCTCCGACGCGGTCAGCGACCACAATGAGCAGTTCTTC. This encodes CASSSDAVSDHNEQFF.

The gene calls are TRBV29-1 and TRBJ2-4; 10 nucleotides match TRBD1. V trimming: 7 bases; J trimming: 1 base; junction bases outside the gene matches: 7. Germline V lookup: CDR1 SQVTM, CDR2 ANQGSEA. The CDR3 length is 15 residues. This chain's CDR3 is CSERDRGSAKNIQYF. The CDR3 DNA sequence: TGCAGCGAGAGGGACAGGGGATCGGCCAAAAACATTCAGTACTTC.

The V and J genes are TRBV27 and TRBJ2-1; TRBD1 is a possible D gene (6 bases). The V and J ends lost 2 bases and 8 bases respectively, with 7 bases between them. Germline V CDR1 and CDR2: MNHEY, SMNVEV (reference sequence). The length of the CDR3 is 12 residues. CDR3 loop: CASSLAGDEQFF. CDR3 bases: TGTGCCAGCAGTTTAGCAGGGGATGAGCAGTTCTTC.

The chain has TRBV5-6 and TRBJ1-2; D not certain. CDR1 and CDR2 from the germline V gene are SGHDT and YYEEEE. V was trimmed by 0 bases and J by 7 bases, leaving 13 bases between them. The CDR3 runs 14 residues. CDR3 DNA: TGTGCCAGCAGCTTGGTCGTTTCGGGTTCTGGCTACACCTTC. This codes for CASSLVVSGSGYTF.

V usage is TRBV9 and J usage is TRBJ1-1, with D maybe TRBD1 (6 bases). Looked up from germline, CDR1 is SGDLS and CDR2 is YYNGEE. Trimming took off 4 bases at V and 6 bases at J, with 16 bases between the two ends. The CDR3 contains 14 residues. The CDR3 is CASSLTGQRAEAFF. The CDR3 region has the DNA TGTGCCAGCAGCCTCACCGGACAGAGAGCTGAAGCTTTCTTT.

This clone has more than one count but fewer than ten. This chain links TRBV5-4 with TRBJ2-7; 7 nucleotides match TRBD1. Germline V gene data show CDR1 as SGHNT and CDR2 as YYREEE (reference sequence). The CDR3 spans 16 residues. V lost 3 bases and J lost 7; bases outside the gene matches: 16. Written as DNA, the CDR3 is TGTGCCAGCAGCTCACCGGGACAGATTATTACGCCGGAGCAGTACTTC. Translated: CASSSPGQIITPEQYF. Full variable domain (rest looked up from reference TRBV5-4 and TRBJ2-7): ETGVTQSPTHLIKTRGQQVTLRCSSQSGHNTVSWYQQALGQGPQFIFQYYREEENGRGNFPPRFSGLQFPNYSSELNVNALELDDSALYLCASSSPGQIITPEQYFGPGTRLTVT.

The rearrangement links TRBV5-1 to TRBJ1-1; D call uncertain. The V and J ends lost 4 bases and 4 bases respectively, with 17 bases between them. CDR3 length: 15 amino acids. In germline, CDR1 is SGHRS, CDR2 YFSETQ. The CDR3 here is CASSRHREEVTEAFF. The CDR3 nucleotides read TGCGCCAGCAGCCGACACCGGGAAGAGGTCACTGAAGCTTTCTTT.

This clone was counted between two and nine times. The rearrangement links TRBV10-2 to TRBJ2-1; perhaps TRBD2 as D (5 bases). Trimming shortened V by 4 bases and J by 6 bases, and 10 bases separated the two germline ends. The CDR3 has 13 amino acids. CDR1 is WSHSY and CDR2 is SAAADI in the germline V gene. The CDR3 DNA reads TGCGCCAGCAGTGTGCAAAGCGGCAATGAGCAGTTCTTC. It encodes CASSVQSGNEQFF.

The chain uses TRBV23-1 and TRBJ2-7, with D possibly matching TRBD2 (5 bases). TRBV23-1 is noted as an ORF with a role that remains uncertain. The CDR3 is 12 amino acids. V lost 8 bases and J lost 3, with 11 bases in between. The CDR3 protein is CASHQRLYEQYF. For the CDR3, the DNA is TGCGCCAGCCACCAGCGGCTCTACGAGCAGTACTTC.

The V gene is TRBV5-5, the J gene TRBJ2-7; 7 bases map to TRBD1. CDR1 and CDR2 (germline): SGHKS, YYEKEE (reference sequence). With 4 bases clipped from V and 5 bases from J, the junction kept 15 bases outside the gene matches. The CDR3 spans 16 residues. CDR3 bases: TGTGCCAGCAGCGCACACCAGGGGGAAAGTTCGGACGAGCAGTACTTC. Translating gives CASSAHQGESSDEQYF.